This passage covers 8 T cell receptor beta chains from one sample sequenced in a study of human T cells and chemical hapten exposure. Time point in this sample: patch test 3, about 24 weeks after DPC sensitization. This sample's treatment: therapeutic diphenylcyclopropenone sensitization with weekly scalp DPC. From the RACE reads, TCRdb called clonotypes with MiXCR, one entry per CDR3 protein. This sample has 180,000 or so distinct CDR3 sequences; around 25% occur once, and the top ten carry approximately 2.5%. The specimen comprised whole blood, sampled in connection with sensitization to the hapten diphenylcyclopropenone (DPC). All receptors derive from a woman aged 40 to 50 with alopecia areata. Some clones in this sample may be carry-over from other donors' samples.

This clonotype was seen a handful of times. The rearrangement links TRBV19 to TRBJ2-5; 9 positions match TRBD2. CDR3 length: 14 amino acids. Trimming cost V 4 bases and J 1 base; bases outside gene matches: 1. Germline CDR1 and CDR2: LNHDA and SQIVND (reference sequence). CDR3 nucleotide sequence: TGTGCCAGTAGTACTAGCGGGGCCCAAGAGACCCAGTACTTC. Its translation is CASSTSGAQETQYF.

This clonotype was seen a few times. The genes are TRBV18 and TRBJ2-1; tentatively, D is TRBD1 (6 bases). CDR1 and CDR2 (germline): KGHSH, LQKENI. This CDR3 is 16 amino acids long. Trimming took 4 bases from V and 9 from J, leaving 22 bases between them. The CDR3 is CASSRVPWQGRGEQFF. In nucleotides, the CDR3 is TGTGCCAGCTCACGGGTCCCGTGGCAGGGGCGCGGTGAGCAGTTCTTC. The variable domain in full, completed from reference TRBV18 and TRBJ2-1, reads NAGVMQNPRHLVRRRGQEARLRCSPMKGHSHVYWYRQLPEEGLKFMVYLQKENIIDESGMPKERFSAEFPKEGPSILRIQQVVRGDSAAYFCASSRVPWQGRGEQFFGPGTRLTVL.

The V call is TRBV7-9, the J call TRBJ2-7; D not certain. The CDR3 runs 13 residues. Trimming left V 3 bases short and J 6 bases short, with 12 bases between. The germline gives CDR1 SEHNR, CDR2 FQNEAQ (reference sequence). CDR3 protein: CASSFLQKPEQYF. The DNA of the CDR3 is TGTGCCAGCAGCTTCCTTCAGAAGCCCGAGCAGTACTTC.

This clonotype was counted between two and nine times. The chain joins TRBV6-2 or TRBV6-3 to TRBJ1-2, with a tentative D call TRBD1 (5 bases). Trimming removed 7 bases from V and 8 bases from J, with 14 bases in between. In germline, CDR1 is MNHEY, CDR2 SVGEGT. The CDR3 has 12 residues. The CDR3 bases are TGTGCCAGCAATACAGGTTTACGCGGCTACACCTTC. Translating gives CASNTGLRGYTF.

The J gene is TRBJ1-2, the V gene TRBV28; maybe TRBD1 (6 bases). The CDR3 totals 16 residues. V dropped 4 bases and J dropped 7 bases, with 22 bases sitting between them. The germline V gene encodes CDR1 MDHEN and CDR2 SYDVKM. The chain's CDR3 is CASSSDIFGGFGGYTF. The DNA for the CDR3 is TGTGCCAGCAGTTCCGACATCTTTGGGGGCTTTGGTGGCTACACCTTC.

This clonotype came up many times. The genes are TRBV4-2 and TRBJ2-1, with 8 positions matching TRBD1. Trimming took 4 bases from V and 10 from J; bases not matched to a gene: 9. There are 14 residues in the CDR3. CDR1 LGHNA and CDR2 YNFKEQ come from the germline V gene. The CDR3 nucleotides read TGTGCCAGCAGCCCCCTAGGACAGGGTAGCGAGCAGTTCTTC. Encoded protein: CASSPLGQGSEQFF.

This chain links TRBV7-9 with TRBJ2-3, with D uncertain. Germline CDR1 reads SEHNR; CDR2 reads FQNEAQ (reference sequence). The CDR3 length is 13 residues. V was pared by 6 bases and J by 2 bases, with 9 bases between. This CDR3 reads CASRFAVTDTQYF. As DNA, the CDR3 is TGTGCCAGCAGATTCGCAGTCACAGATACGCAGTATTTT.

The chain is built from TRBV28 and TRBJ1-2; unclear D gene. The V gene's germline CDR1 is MDHEN and CDR2 SYDVKM. The CDR3 contains 12 residues. V lost 2 bases to trimming and J lost 5 bases, with 6 bases between them. The CDR3 loop is CASSLQKYGYTF. In DNA form, the CDR3 reads TGTGCCAGCAGTTTACAAAAATATGGCTACACCTTC.